Listed below are T cell receptor beta chains from one sample, sequenced in a study of molecular identifiers for immune sequencing clone quantification. In TCRdb, the PCR reads were re-called with MiXCR into one record per CDR3 protein. The sample lists approximately 90,000 distinct CDR3 sequences, roughly a quarter seen once, with about 0.99% in the top ten. The sequenced material came from naive CD8+ T cells from blood, with Jurkat cell RNA spiked in. The receptor source for this set is a human donor in good health. Some libraries in this study had Jurkat cell RNA spiked in. Each CDR3 is given with its conserved first and last residue. The D gene is left open where the match is weak. The listing skips clone size in some rows; elsewhere it reads once, few, many or a size class.

15,-,TRBV27,TRBJ1-1,many,TGTGCCAGCAGTTTAAGCGGCAGCATGAACACTGAAGCTTTCTTT,CASSLSGSMNTEAFF
17,TRBD1,TRBV2,TRBJ2-6,many,TGTGCCAGCAGTGAACCGGGACAGCCCTCTGGGGCCAACGTCCTGACTTTC,CASSEPGQPSGANVLTF
13,-,TRBV12-3/TRBV12-4,TRBJ1-5,many,TGTGCCAGCAGTGTGGGGGACAATCAGCCCCAGCATTTT,CASSVGDNQPQHF
15,-,TRBV13,TRBJ1-1,-,TGTGCCAGCAGCCCACGGGGCCCGGGTCACCCTGAAGCTTTCTTT,CASSPRGPGHPEAFF
20,-,TRBV18,TRBJ1-5,few,-,CASSPAFGQGTFNSNQPRHF
16,-,TRBV6-2/TRBV6-3,TRBJ2-3,few,TGTGCCAGCAGGAGGCTAGCGACCATAAGCACAGATACGCAGTATTTT,CASRRLATISTDTQYF
14,-,TRBV18,TRBJ2-2,-,TGTGCCAGCTCACCGACAGAGAACACCGGGGAGCTGTTTTTT,CASSPTENTGELFF
13,TRBD2,TRBV6-2/TRBV6-3,TRBJ2-7,-,TGTGCCAGCAGCCTACGGGGGAGGGACGAGCAGTACTTC,CASSLRGRDEQYF
15,-,TRBV27,TRBJ1-4,many,TGTGCCAGCAGTAAAGGGACCGCCCATAATGAAAAACTGTTTTTT,CASSKGTAHNEKLFF
14,-,TRBV27,TRBJ1-1,many,TGTGCCAGCAGTTTATCCCGAAGGGGCACTGAAGCTTTCTTT,CASSLSRRGTEAFF
13,-,TRBV14,TRBJ2-7,few,TGTGCCAGCAGCCAAGTTCCTAGTAGCGAGCAGTACTTC,CASSQVPSSEQYF
15,TRBD1,TRBV4-3,TRBJ1-4,-,TGCGCCAGCAGCCAAGTGACAGGGAATATTGAAAAACTGTTTTTT,CASSQVTGNIEKLFF
16,TRBD1,TRBV7-8,TRBJ1-5,-,TGTGCCAGCAGCTTAGAGGGGACAGGTGGCTTTCAGCCCCAGCATTTT,CASSLEGTGGFQPQHF
20,-,TRBV7-9,TRBJ1-4,-,TGTGCCAGCAGCTTAGAGGTAGTGGCCGGGCACCACTCAACTAATGAAAAACTGTTTTTT,CASSLEVVAGHHSTNEKLFF
13,TRBD2,TRBV14,TRBJ2-7,many,TGTGCCAGCAGCCCACTAGCGAACTACGAGCAGTACTTC,CASSPLANYEQYF
18,TRBD1,TRBV6-5,TRBJ1-1,many,TGTGCCAGCAGCTACGCCATCACCGGGACAGGGATCTATCTCGAAGCTTTCTTT,CASSYAITGTGIYLEAFF
13,-,TRBV10-2,TRBJ2-5,-,TGCGCCAGCAGTTTTGGAGCACAAGAGACCCAGTACTTC,CASSFGAQETQYF
15,-,TRBV27,TRBJ2-4,many,TGTGCCAGCAGTCCCGCCGTTCTAGCCAAAAACATTCAGTACTTC,CASSPAVLAKNIQYF
14,-,TRBV12-3/TRBV12-4,TRBJ2-7,many,TGTGCCAGCAGTTTAGCTCCCGGTGGAGACGAGCAGTACTTC,CASSLAPGGDEQYF
15,TRBD1,TRBV11-2,TRBJ2-2,few,TGTGCCAGCAGCTACGGACAGGGAAAAACCGGGGAGCTGTTTTTT,CASSYGQGKTGELFF
16,-,TRBV19,TRBJ2-1,few,TGTGCCAGTACACCCCTGGAAGGGGGAAACTACAATGAGCAGTTCTTC,CASTPLEGGNYNEQFF
12,-,TRBV12-3/TRBV12-4,TRBJ2-1,-,TGTGCCAGCAGTACAGGAGGCCGGGAGCAGTTCTTC,CASSTGGREQFF
14,TRBD1,TRBV19,TRBJ1-5,many,TGTGCCAGTAGTATAACAACAGGGGGGCAGCCCCAGCATTTT,CASSITTGGQPQHF
11,-,TRBV30,TRBJ2-4,many,TGTGCCTGGGCCGGCCCGGGCATTCAGTACTTC,CAWAGPGIQYF
11,-,TRBV29-1,TRBJ2-2,many,TGCAGCGTTGAAGACACCGGGGAGCTGTTTTTT,CSVEDTGELFF
15,TRBD1,TRBV27,TRBJ2-7,many,TGTGCCAGCAGTTCCCGGGACAGGGGGTCCTACGAGCAGTACTTC,CASSSRDRGSYEQYF
16,-,TRBV4-3,TRBJ2-1,many,TGCGCCAGCAGCCAAGATCGTATTGGCGGCACGAGAGAGCAGTTCTTC,CASSQDRIGGTREQFF